The entry that follows covers one TCR beta chain sequence. Its target is not known. Researchers ran the PCR with 60 Vbeta and 13 Jbeta primers. Assay used: immunoSEQ multiplex PCR; TCRdb lists only in-frame clones, some missing. Its clone listing holds some 70,000 clones. This entry comes from a study of cytomegalovirus exposure and HLA in healthy donors. Study background: Falling in the Caucasian-associated ancestry cluster were 80% to 85% of some 400 genotyped donors.

Study-wide findings and caveats: More clonal expansion characterized HLA-associated TCR beta chains than equally common others in a later analysis. The CMV antigen specificity of a few CMV-associated chains was confirmed through in vitro analysis. In a later analysis, the majority of CMV-associated beta chains seemingly showed HLA restriction.

The germline V gene has CDR1 SGHNT and CDR2 YYREEE (reference sequence). Between the trimmed V and J ends, which lost 4 bases and 5 bases, there was a span of 18 bases. There are 15 residues in the CDR3. This chain links TRBV5-4 with TRBJ2-5; perhaps TRBD1 as D (6 bases). This receptor was obtained from a man aged 35-49 years in good health and CMV-seronegative. Sequencing was carried out using PBMCs. CDR3 amino acids: CASSHKKKQGETQYF. In DNA form, the CDR3 reads TGTGCCAGCAGCCACAAAAAGAAACAGGGTGAGACCCAGTACTTC. Full variable domain (remainder filled in from reference TRBV5-4 and TRBJ2-5): ETGVTQSPTHLIKTRGQQVTLRCSSQSGHNTVSWYQQALGQGPQFIFQYYREEENGRGNFPPRFSGLQFPNYSSELNVNALELDDSALYLCASSHKKKQGETQYFGPGTRLLVL.